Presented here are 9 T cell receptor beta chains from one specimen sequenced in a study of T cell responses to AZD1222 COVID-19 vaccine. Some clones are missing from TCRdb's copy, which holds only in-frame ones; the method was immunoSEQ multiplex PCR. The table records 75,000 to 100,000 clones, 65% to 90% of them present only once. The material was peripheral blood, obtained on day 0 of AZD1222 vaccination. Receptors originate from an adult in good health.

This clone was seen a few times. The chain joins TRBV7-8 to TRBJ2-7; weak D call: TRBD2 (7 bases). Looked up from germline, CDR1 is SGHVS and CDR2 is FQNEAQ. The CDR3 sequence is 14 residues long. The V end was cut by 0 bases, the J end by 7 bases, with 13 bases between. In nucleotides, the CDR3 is TGTGCCAGCAGCTTAGCTGCGGGGGCAGGGGAGCAGTACTTC. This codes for CASSLAAGAGEQYF.

Here the CDR3 reads CASSSLAGVVGDDEQFF. The DNA for the CDR3 is TGTGCCAGCAGTTCACTAGCGGGAGTAGTGGGGGACGATGAGCAGTTCTTC. The rearrangement joins TRBV27 to TRBJ2-1; 11 nucleotides match TRBD2. V was pared by 4 bases and J by 8 bases, with 13 bases of the junction left unmatched. Germline V CDR1 and CDR2: MNHEY, SMNVEV (reference sequence). CDR3 length equals 17 residues.

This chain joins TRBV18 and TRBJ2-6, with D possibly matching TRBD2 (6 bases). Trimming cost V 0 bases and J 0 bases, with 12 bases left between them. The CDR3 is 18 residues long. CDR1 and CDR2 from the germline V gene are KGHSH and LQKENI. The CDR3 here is CASSPPEGFPSGANVLTF. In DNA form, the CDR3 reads TGTGCCAGCTCACCACCGGAGGGATTTCCCTCTGGGGCCAACGTCCTGACTTTC.

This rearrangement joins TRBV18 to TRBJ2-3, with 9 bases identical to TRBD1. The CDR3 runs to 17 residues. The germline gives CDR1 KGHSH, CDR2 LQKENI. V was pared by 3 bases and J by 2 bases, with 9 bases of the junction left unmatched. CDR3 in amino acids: CASSPPGQGRVTDTQYF. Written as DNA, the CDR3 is TGTGCCAGCTCACCTCCCGGACAGGGGAGAGTCACAGATACGCAGTATTTT.

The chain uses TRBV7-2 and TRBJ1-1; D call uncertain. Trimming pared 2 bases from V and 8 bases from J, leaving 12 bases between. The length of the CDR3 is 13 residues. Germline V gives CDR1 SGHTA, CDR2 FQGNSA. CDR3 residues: CASSLQMEEEAFF. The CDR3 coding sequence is TGTGCCAGCAGCTTACAAATGGAAGAAGAAGCTTTCTTT.

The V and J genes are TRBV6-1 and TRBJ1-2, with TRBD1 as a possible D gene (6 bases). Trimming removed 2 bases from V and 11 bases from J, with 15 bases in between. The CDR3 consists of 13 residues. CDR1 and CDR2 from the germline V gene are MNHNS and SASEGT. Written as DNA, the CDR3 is TGTGCCAGCAGTGAACGAGAGGACAGAGTTTACACCTTC. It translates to CASSEREDRVYTF.

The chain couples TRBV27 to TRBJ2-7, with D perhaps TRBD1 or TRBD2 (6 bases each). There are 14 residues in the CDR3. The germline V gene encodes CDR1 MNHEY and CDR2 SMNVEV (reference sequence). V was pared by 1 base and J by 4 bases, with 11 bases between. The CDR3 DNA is TGTGCCAGCAGTTTATTTCGGGGGCCGTACGAGCAGTACTTC. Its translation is CASSLFRGPYEQYF.

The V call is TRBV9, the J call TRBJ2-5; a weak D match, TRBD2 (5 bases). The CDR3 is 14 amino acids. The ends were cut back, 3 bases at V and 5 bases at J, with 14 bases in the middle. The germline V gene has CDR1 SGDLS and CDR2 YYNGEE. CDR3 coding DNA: TGTGCCAGCAGCGGGGCGGGTCCGGGGGAGACCCAGTACTTC. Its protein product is CASSGAGPGETQYF.

The DNA for the CDR3 is TGTGCCAGCTCTCCAGGGACTAGCGGGGGGGCCCACCAAGAGACCCAGTACTTC. Translated: CASSPGTSGGAHQETQYF. This chain uses TRBV18 with TRBJ2-5; TRBD2 matches 16 bases. This CDR3 has 18 amino acids. Germline lookup yields CDR1 KGHSH and CDR2 LQKENI. Trimming cost V 6 bases and J 0 bases; bases outside gene matches: 7.